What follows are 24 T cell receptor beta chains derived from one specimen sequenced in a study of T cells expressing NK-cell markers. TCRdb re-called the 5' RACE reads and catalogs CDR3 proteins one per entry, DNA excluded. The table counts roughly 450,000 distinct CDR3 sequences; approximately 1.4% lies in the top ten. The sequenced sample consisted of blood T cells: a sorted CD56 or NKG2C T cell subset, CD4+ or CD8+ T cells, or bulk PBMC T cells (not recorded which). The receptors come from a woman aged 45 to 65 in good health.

The chain's CDR3 is CASSQSSGTNEQFF. The chain couples TRBV7-7 to TRBJ2-1; TCRdb outputs TRBD2, but without DNA this stays unchecked. Germline lookup yields CDR1 SSHAT and CDR2 FNYEAQ (reference sequence). The CDR3 is 14 residues long.

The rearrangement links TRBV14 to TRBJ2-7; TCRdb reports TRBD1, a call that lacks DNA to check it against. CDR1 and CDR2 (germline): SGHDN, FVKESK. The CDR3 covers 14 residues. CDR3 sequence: CASSQGTGAYEQYF.

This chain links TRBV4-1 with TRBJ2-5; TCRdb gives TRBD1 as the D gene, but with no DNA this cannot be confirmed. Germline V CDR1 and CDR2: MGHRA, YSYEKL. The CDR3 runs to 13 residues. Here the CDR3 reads CASSLRQGTAQYF.

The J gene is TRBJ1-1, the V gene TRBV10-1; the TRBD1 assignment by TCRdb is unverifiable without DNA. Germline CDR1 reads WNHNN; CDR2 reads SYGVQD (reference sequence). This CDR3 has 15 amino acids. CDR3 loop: CASSESRPGNTEAFF.

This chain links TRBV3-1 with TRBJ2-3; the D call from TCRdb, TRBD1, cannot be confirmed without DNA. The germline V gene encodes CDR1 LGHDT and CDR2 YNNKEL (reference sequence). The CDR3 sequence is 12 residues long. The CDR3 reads CASSEPWDTQYF.

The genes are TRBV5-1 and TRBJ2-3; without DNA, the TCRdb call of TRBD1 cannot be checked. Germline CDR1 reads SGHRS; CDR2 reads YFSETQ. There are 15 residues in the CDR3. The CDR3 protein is CASSYSGTEIETQYF.

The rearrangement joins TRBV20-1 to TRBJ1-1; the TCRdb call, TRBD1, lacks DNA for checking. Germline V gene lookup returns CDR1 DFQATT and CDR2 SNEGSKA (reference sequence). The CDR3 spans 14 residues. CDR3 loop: CSATDRGAGTEAFF.

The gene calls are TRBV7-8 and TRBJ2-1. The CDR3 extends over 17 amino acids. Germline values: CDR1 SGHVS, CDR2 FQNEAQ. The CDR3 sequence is CASSLVDGKSSYNEQFF.

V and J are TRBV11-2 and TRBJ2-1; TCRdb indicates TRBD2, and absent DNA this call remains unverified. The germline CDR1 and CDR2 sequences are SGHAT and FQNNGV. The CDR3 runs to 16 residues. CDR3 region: CASSSTGTRTHNEQFF. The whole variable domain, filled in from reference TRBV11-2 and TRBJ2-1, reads EAGVAQSPRYKIIEKRQSVAFWCNPISGHATLYWYQQILGQGPKLLIQFQNNGVVDDSQLPKDRFSAERLKGVDSTLKIQPAKLEDSAVYLCASSSTGTRTHNEQFFGPGTRLTVL.

The CDR3 is CASSPAGQGVQPQETQYF. The J gene is TRBJ2-5, the V gene TRBV25-1; TCRdb indicates TRBD1, and absent DNA this call remains unverified. Looked up from germline, CDR1 is MGHDK and CDR2 is SYGVNS. The CDR3 loop spans 18 amino acids.

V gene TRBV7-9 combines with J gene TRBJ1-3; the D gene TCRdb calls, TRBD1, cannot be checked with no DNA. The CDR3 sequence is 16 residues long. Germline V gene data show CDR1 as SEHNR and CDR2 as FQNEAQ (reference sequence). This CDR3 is CASSPSGGISGNTIYF.

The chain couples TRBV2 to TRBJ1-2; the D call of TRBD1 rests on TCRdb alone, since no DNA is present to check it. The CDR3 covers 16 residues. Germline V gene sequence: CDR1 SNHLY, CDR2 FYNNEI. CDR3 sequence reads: CASSGLTQEANYGYTF.

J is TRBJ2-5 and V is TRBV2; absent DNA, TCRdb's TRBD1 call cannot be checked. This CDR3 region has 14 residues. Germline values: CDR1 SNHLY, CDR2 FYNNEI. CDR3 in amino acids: CASNRLTGRETQYF.

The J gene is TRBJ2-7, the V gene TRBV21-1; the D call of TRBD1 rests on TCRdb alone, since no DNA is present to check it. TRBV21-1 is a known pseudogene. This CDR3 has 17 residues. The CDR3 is CASSKSPQGTGFSEQYF.

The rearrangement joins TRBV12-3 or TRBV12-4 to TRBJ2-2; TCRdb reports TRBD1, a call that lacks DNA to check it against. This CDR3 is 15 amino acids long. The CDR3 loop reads CASSPWVTNTGELFF.

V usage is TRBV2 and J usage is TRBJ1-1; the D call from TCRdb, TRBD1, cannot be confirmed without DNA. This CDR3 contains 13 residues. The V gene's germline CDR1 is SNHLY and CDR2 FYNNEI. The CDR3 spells CASSPPQGTEAFF. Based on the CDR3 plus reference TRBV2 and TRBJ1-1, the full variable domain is EPEVTQTPSHQVTQMGQEVILRCVPISNHLYFYWYRQILGQKVEFLVSFYNNEISEKSEIFDDQFSVERPDGSNFTLKIRSTKLEDSAMYFCASSPPQGTEAFFGQGTRLTVV.

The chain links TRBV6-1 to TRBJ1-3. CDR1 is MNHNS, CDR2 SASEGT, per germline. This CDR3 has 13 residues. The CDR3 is CASREPPGNTIYF.

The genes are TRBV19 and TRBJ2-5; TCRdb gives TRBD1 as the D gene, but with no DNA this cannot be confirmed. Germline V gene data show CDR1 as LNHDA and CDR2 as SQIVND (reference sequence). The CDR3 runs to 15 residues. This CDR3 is CASSPLDRREETQYF.

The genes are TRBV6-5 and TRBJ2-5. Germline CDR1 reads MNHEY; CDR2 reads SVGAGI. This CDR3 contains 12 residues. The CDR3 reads CASSSREETQYF.

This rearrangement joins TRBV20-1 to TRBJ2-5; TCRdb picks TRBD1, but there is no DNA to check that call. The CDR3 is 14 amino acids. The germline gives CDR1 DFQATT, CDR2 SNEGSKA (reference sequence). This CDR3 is CSADGGTEQETQYF.

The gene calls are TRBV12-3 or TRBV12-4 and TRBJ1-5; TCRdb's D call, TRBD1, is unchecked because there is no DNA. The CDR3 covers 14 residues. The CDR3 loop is CASSPTGWNQPQHF.

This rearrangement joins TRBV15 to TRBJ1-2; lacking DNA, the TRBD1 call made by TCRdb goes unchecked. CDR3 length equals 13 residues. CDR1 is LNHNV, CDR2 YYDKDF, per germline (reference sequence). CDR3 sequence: CATSAHKEYGYTF.

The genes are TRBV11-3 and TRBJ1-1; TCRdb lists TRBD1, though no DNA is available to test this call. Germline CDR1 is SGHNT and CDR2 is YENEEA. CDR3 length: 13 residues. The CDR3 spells CASSPRDIPEAFF.

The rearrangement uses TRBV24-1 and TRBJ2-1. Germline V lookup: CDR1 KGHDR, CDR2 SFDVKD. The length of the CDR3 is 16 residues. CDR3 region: CATSKSATISYNEQFF.